This T cell receptor (beta chain) was documented in a study of blood T cell repertoires in COVID-19. Germline CDR1 SGHDT, CDR2 YYEEEE. The V segment lost 2 bases and the J segment 3 bases; nucleotides outside the gene matches: 2. CDR3 length: 14 amino acids. Seattle patients were enrolled while actively infected and followed longitudinally. In the original workflow: Reference gene primer amplification gave estimated nucleated cell counts. Sequencing was performed with immunoSEQ multiplex PCR; in TCRdb, only in-frame clones are kept and a portion is missing. V and J calls and clone size are copied from that table; D and trimming were computed from the DNA. Of 440,000 or so clones in the sample, around 91% were seen once.

The TCR comes from a woman between 40 and 50 years old with COVID-19, enrolled during active disease. Source material: peripheral blood. The chain recombines TRBV5-6 with TRBJ2-5, with 9 nucleotides matching TRBD2. The CDR3 DNA reads as TGTGCCAGCAGCTTAGTAGCGGGGGAAGAGACCCAGTACTTC. Translating it yields CASSLVAGEETQYF.